This T cell receptor (beta chain) originates from a study of blood T cell repertoires in COVID-19. For the study at large: Collection of acute and convalescent COVID-19 samples took place in the United States, Italy and Spain. The cDNA or gDNA used as material had been derived from T cells, B-cell-depleted T cells, or PBMCs.

TCRdb's table, derived via immunoSEQ multiplex PCR, lists solely in-frame clones and lacks some. The sample lists 150,000 to 200,000 clones; 84% were seen once. The CDR3 totals 13 residues. J was trimmed by 7 bases and V by 6 bases; bases with no gene match: 9. Per the germline V gene, CDR1 is SQVTM and CDR2 is ANQGSEA. This chain links TRBV29-1 with TRBJ2-1, with TRBD2 matching over 7 bases. The sequence was obtained from a man in his fifties or sixties who had recovered from COVID-19. The sequenced sample was PBMCs or T cells enriched from blood (not recorded which). The CDR3 DNA is TGCAGCGTCGGAGGGACTAACCAAAATGAGCAGTTCTTC. It yields the protein CSVGGTNQNEQFF.